The 25 T cell receptor beta chains in this list originate from one sample, sequenced in a study of shared clonotypes between healthy human individuals. Terminally differentiated effector memory CD45RA+ cells were left out of the naive CD8 fraction, which was CD45RO-negative and positively selected for CCR7. The assay was immunoSEQ multiplex PCR, and TCRdb's table has in-frame clones only and misses some. The profile shows more than 2 million clones, 93% of them singletons. Input material: naive CD8+ T cells from PBMCs. Every receptor here comes from a man aged 18 to 30 in good health. Some clones in this sample may be carry-over from other donors' samples.

The chain is built from TRBV28 and TRBJ2-1; D might be TRBD2 (5 bases). V shed 3 bases and J shed 9 bases, with 18 bases lying between them. The CDR3 length is 15 residues. CDR1 is MDHEN, CDR2 SYDVKM, per germline. The CDR3 is CASSFSPFAGGEQFF. CDR3 in DNA: TGTGCCAGCAGTTTCTCGCCGTTCGCGGGCGGTGAGCAGTTCTTC.

This chain uses TRBV30 with TRBJ2-1; D is unresolved. V was trimmed by 2 bases and J by 6 bases, leaving 8 bases between them. Germline lookup yields CDR1 GTSNPN and CDR2 SVGIG (reference sequence). The CDR3 totals 12 residues. Here the CDR3 reads CAWSKRVNEQFF. CDR3 nucleotides: TGTGCCTGGAGTAAACGGGTCAATGAGCAGTTCTTC.

The rearrangement joins TRBV7-3 to TRBJ2-3, with 8 bases lining up with TRBD1. V lost 5 bases and J lost 5; bases outside the gene matches: 6. Germline values: CDR1 SGHTA, CDR2 FQGTGA. This CDR3 contains 14 residues. The DNA of the CDR3 is TGTGCCAGCAGCCCCGCAGGGGGCAAAGATACGCAGTATTTT. Its translation is CASSPAGGKDTQYF.

This clone was observed a few times. Other DNA sequences of this sample code for an identical CDR3. The V and J genes are TRBV2 and TRBJ1-2; 7 positions match TRBD1. Per germline, CDR1 SNHLY and CDR2 FYNNEI. The CDR3 length is 12 residues. The V segment lost 10 bases and the J segment 3 bases; nucleotides outside the gene matches: 5. The CDR3 DNA is TGTGCCACCAGGACAGGAGACTATGGCTACACCTTC. Its protein is CATRTGDYGYTF.

The chain is built from TRBV13 and TRBJ2-7, with 7 bases that match TRBD1. J lost 8 bases, V lost 1 base, and 11 bases had no gene match. The CDR3 extends over 15 amino acids. Germline CDR1 PRHDT, CDR2 FYEKMQ (reference sequence). DNA of the CDR3: TGTGCCAGCAGCTTAGAGGGGGCGGGTTCGGCTCAGCAGTACTTC. The encoded protein is CASSLEGAGSAQQYF.

A word on this clone: This sample includes further DNA sequences coding for the same CDR3. This rearrangement joins TRBV27 to TRBJ2-7; no clear D. V was clipped by 4 bases and J by 1 base, with 11 bases between them. The CDR3 has 14 residues. The germline CDR1 and CDR2 sequences are MNHEY and SMNVEV (reference sequence). CDR3: CASSSWTESYEQYF. The CDR3 DNA reads TGTGCCAGCAGTTCCTGGACGGAGTCCTACGAGCAGTACTTC.

V usage is TRBV9 and J usage is TRBJ2-1; TRBD2 agrees at 12 bases. The CDR3 runs to 15 residues. Looked up from germline, CDR1 is SGDLS and CDR2 is YYNGEE. Unmatched junction bases numbered 3, after V lost 3 bases and J lost 5 bases. The CDR3 here is CASSGWTSGDNEQFF. CDR3 coding DNA: TGTGCCAGCAGCGGATGGACTAGCGGGGACAATGAGCAGTTCTTC.

The J gene is TRBJ1-3, the V gene TRBV19; a possible D gene is TRBD1 (6 bases). The CDR3 contains 15 residues. Per the germline V gene, CDR1 is LNHDA and CDR2 is SQIVND (reference sequence). The germline V and J ends were trimmed by 3 bases and 0 bases, with 9 bases remaining between them. The CDR3 spells CASSITGTSGNTIYF. The CDR3 nucleotides read TGTGCCAGTAGTATTACAGGGACCTCTGGAAACACCATATATTTT.

The chain couples TRBV7-8 to TRBJ2-1, with D tentatively TRBD2 (7 bases). Looked up from germline, CDR1 is SGHVS and CDR2 is FQNEAQ. The length of the CDR3 is 17 residues. V dropped 2 bases and J dropped 7 bases, with 21 bases sitting between them. CDR3 in DNA: TGTGCCAGCAGCTTACGAAGGGGGAAAGCTAGCGGAAATGAGCAGTTCTTC. Translating gives CASSLRRGKASGNEQFF. The complete variable domain, with remaining parts taken from reference TRBV7-8 and TRBJ2-1, reads GAGVSQSPRYKVAKRGQDVALRCDPISGHVSLFWYQQALGQGPEFLTYFQNEAQLDKSGLPSDRFFAERPEGSVSTLKIQRTQQEDSAVYLCASSLRRGKASGNEQFFGPGTRLTVL.

This chain connects TRBV5-1 to TRBJ2-7; D is perhaps TRBD2 (5 bases). Trimming shortened V by 0 bases and J by 7 bases, and 17 bases separated the two germline ends. This CDR3 region has 15 residues. The germline gives CDR1 SGHRS, CDR2 YFSETQ. This CDR3 is CASSLAGLRVGEQYF. Written as DNA, the CDR3 is TGCGCCAGCAGCTTGGCAGGACTTCGGGTGGGAGAGCAGTACTTC.

V gene TRBV10-1 combines with J gene TRBJ2-7, with D perhaps assigned TRBD1 or TRBD2 (6 bases each). V lost 3 bases, J lost 6 bases, and 15 bases lay in between. CDR3 length: 14 residues. Germline V gene lookup returns CDR1 WNHNN and CDR2 SYGVQD (reference sequence). CDR3 sequence: CASSEAGGRAEQYF. CDR3 in DNA: TGCGCCAGCAGTGAAGCCGGGGGCCGCGCCGAGCAGTACTTC.

V is TRBV7-2 and J is TRBJ2-3; tentatively, D is TRBD1 (6 bases). Germline V gene data show CDR1 as SGHTA and CDR2 as FQGNSA. This CDR3 is built from 17 residues. Trimming removed 5 bases at V and 0 bases at J, with 18 bases between. The CDR3 is CASSIPDRDLSTDTQYF. The CDR3 DNA reads TGTGCCAGCAGCATCCCGGACAGAGATCTCAGCACAGATACGCAGTATTTT.

The rearrangement joins TRBV9 to TRBJ2-6, with D maybe TRBD2 (5 bases). V dropped 0 bases and J dropped 0 bases, with 13 bases sitting between them. CDR1 and CDR2 from the germline V gene are SGDLS and YYNGEE. The CDR3 loop spans 18 amino acids. CDR3 protein: CASSVARAGASGANVLTF. CDR3 bases: TGTGCCAGCAGCGTAGCTCGGGCGGGCGCCTCTGGGGCCAACGTCCTGACTTTC.

The gene calls are TRBV11-1 and TRBJ2-1; D is possibly TRBD1 (7 bases). This CDR3 contains 16 residues. V gave up 0 bases and J gave up 2 bases, with 11 bases separating them. Germline loops: CDR1 SGHAT, CDR2 FQDESV (reference sequence). The CDR3 DNA sequence: TGTGCCAGCAGCTTAGCGCGGGACAGACCCTACAATGAGCAGTTCTTC. This codes for CASSLARDRPYNEQFF.

V gene TRBV28 combines with J gene TRBJ2-3, with D perhaps TRBD2 (5 bases). The CDR3 covers 15 residues. Germline lookup yields CDR1 MDHEN and CDR2 SYDVKM. V shed 2 bases and J shed 9 bases, with 18 bases lying between them. DNA of the CDR3: TGTGCCAGCAGTTTAATATCCGGGATGGAATGGACGCAGTATTTT. It specifies CASSLISGMEWTQYF.

The V and J genes are TRBV2 and TRBJ2-1, with 8 bases lining up with TRBD2. The germline CDR1 and CDR2 sequences are SNHLY and FYNNEI. With 2 bases clipped from V and 2 bases from J, the junction kept 5 bases outside the gene matches. CDR3 size: 16 residues. This CDR3 reads CASSERGTRAYNEQFF. CDR3 DNA: TGTGCCAGCAGTGAAAGGGGGACTAGAGCCTACAATGAGCAGTTCTTC.

The chain uses TRBV4-3 and TRBJ2-3; D is perhaps TRBD2 (6 bases). The CDR3 is 17 residues long. The germline gives CDR1 LGHNA, CDR2 YSLEER. V lost 0 bases and J lost 4, with 17 bases in between. DNA of the CDR3: TGCGCCAGCAGCCAAGATAGAGGTGGGGAGGTCCCAGATACGCAGTATTTT. It encodes CASSQDRGGEVPDTQYF.

The chain links TRBV28 to TRBJ1-2; D uncertain. CDR1 is MDHEN, CDR2 SYDVKM, per germline. Trimming took off 5 bases at V and 3 bases at J, with 13 bases between the two ends. CDR3 size: 14 residues. Written as DNA, the CDR3 is TGTGCCAGCAGTCCAGGAGTGAGGGACTATGGCTACACCTTC. This translates into CASSPGVRDYGYTF.

The rearrangement joins TRBV11-2 to TRBJ1-1; a weak D match, TRBD1 (5 bases). Trimming stripped 5 bases from V and 2 bases from J, with 18 bases between. Germline assignment: CDR1 SGHAT and CDR2 FQNNGV. The CDR3 contains 16 residues. As DNA, the CDR3 is TGTGCCAGCAGCCCAGGCCCAGGGTTGGGAAACACTGAAGCTTTCTTT. Translated, it gives CASSPGPGLGNTEAFF.

V is TRBV13 and J is TRBJ2-1, with D unclear. The V and J ends lost 3 bases and 0 bases respectively, with 12 bases between them. The CDR3 covers 16 residues. Per germline, CDR1 PRHDT and CDR2 FYEKMQ (reference sequence). CDR3 loop: CASSFFRESSYNEQFF. Here the CDR3 DNA reads TGTGCCAGCAGCTTTTTTCGCGAGAGCTCCTACAATGAGCAGTTCTTC.

The rearrangement links TRBV13 to TRBJ2-5, with D unclear. The germline V gene has CDR1 PRHDT and CDR2 FYEKMQ (reference sequence). This CDR3 region has 13 residues. Trimming removed 2 bases at V and 5 bases at J, with 9 bases between. For the CDR3, the DNA is TGTGCCAGCAGCTTAAGGCTAGAGGAGACCCAGTACTTC. Its translation: CASSLRLEETQYF.

The chain employs TRBV18 and TRBJ2-6; no reliable D call. Germline V lookup: CDR1 KGHSH, CDR2 LQKENI. The CDR3 is 16 amino acids. Trimming removed 4 bases at V and 0 bases at J, with 10 bases between. The CDR3 DNA sequence: TGTGCCAGCTCACTCACCAGAAGCTCTGGGGCCAACGTCCTGACTTTC. Translating it yields CASSLTRSSGANVLTF.

This clone showed up just once. CDR3 DNA: TGCGCCAGCAGCCAATCTGCAGAGTACTATGGCTACACCTTC. Protein product: CASSQSAEYYGYTF. This chain joins TRBV4-1 and TRBJ1-2; D remains ambiguous. Germline lookup yields CDR1 MGHRA and CDR2 YSYEKL. This CDR3 contains 14 residues. V was trimmed by 2 bases and J by 3 bases, leaving 10 bases between them.

This chain connects TRBV6-1 to TRBJ1-4, with TRBD1 matching 9 bases. Trimming took 9 bases from V and 10 from J; bases not matched to a gene: 12. This CDR3 region has 14 residues. Germline-derived CDR1 and CDR2 are MNHNS and SASEGT. CDR3 loop: CARGPGQGSGKLFF. CDR3 sequence (DNA): TGTGCCAGAGGTCCGGGACAGGGATCGGGAAAACTGTTTTTT.

CDR3 nucleotide sequence: TGCAGCGTTGAAGATGTCGCAGACTACGAGCAGTACTTC. Translating gives CSVEDVADYEQYF. The chain joins TRBV29-1 to TRBJ2-7; D unclear. CDR3 length: 13 residues. V shed 0 bases and J shed 3 bases, with 9 bases lying between them. CDR1 is SQVTM and CDR2 is ANQGSEA in the germline V gene.